This paragraph reports one T cell receptor (gamma chain). The protein given by TCRdb reflects a much larger clone and differs at residue 5 from this DNA's translation, likely from a read error; the protein shown is the DNA's translation. CDR3 length: 18 residues. The germline V gene encodes CDR1 GITISATS and CDR2 ISYDGTV (reference sequence). The sample comes from a study of γδ T cells in repeated Plasmodium falciparum infection. Turning to the study itself: Age- and gender-matched Australian children served as comparison for malaria-exposed Malian children.

TCRdb re-processed the multiplex PCR reads via CATT. In the table there are approximately 25,000 gamma-chain clones, around 3% of which are singletons. Vgamma9/Vdelta2+ and Vdelta2-negative gammadelta T cells were flow-sorted from PBMC for bulk sequencing. The sequencing sample was made of gamma-delta T cells from blood. This sequence joins TRGV9 and TRGJP. TCRdb supplies no J gene; here it was assigned by aligning the nucleotide sequence to germline. The source is a pool of human donors (malaria-infected and uninfected, not separated). CDR3 sequence reads: CALWKVHPQELGKKIKVF. CDR3 bases: TGTGCCTTGTGGAAGGTTCATCCTCAAGAGTTGGGCAAAAAAATCAAGGTATTT.